This TCR beta chain was sequenced in a study of vaccination and CD4 T cells after COVID-19. V was clipped by 5 bases and J by 3 bases, with 5 bases between them. This CDR3 is 12 amino acids long. The germline V gene encodes CDR1 MNHEY and CDR2 SMNVEV (reference sequence). Cultured CD4+ T cell DNA was sequenced using the Oncomine TCR Beta short-read assay. TCRdb re-derived calls from the PCR reads in MiXCR, one entry per CDR3 protein. The profile shows about 10,000 distinct CDR3 sequences, 65% to 75% of them singletons. As regards this clonotype: Its antigen is not known.

The treatment here: approximately 9-day PBMC culture with coronavirus spike peptide pools or control peptides (ViraFEST assay). The authors isolated CD4+ T cells by negative selection after around 11 days of culture. Sequenced sample: CD4+ T cells from blood, cultured in vitro. The receptor comes from a human donor who had recovered from COVID-19. This rearrangement joins TRBV27 to TRBJ1-5; the D is unclear. CDR3 bases: TGTGCCAGCAGTCCGCTCAATCAGCCCCAGCATTTT. It translates to CASSPLNQPQHF.